The 13 T cell receptor beta chains in this list originate from one sample, sequenced in a study of cytomegalovirus exposure and HLA in healthy donors. PCR used 60 Vbeta primers and 13 Jbeta primers. The table came from immunoSEQ multiplex PCR; TCRdb's copy has only in-frame clones and leaves some out. The sample has approximately 170,000 clones; roughly 77% are singletons. Input material: PBMCs. Receptor source: a woman in her twenties or thirties in good health and CMV-seropositive.

A few counts support this clone. The chain carries TRBV6-5 and TRBJ1-1; D call uncertain. Trimming cost V 6 bases and J 5 bases, with 7 bases left between them. The germline CDR1 and CDR2 sequences are MNHEY and SVGAGI. CDR3 length equals 11 residues. DNA for the CDR3: TGTGCCAGCAGGTTGGAGACTGAAGCTTTCTTT. Translation: CASRLETEAFF.

V is TRBV7-9 and J is TRBJ2-7; maybe TRBD2 (6 bases). The germline V gene encodes CDR1 SEHNR and CDR2 FQNEAQ (reference sequence). The CDR3 consists of 11 residues. With 8 bases removed from V and 2 bases from J, the gap between germline ends came to 7 bases. The CDR3 sequence is CASRGAYEQYF. The DNA of the CDR3 is TGTGCCAGCCGCGGGGCCTACGAGCAGTACTTC.

A word on this clone: A junction end diverges from the germline sequence, so it may reflect a read error. The rearrangement uses TRBV7-9 and TRBJ2-7; 10 nucleotides line up with TRBD2. The CDR3 has 15 residues. The germline V gene has CDR1 SEHNR and CDR2 FQNEAQ (reference sequence). The DNA for the CDR3 is TGTTCCAGCAGTACTCTAGCGGGAGAAAACTACGAGCAGTACTTC. Translating it yields CSSSTLAGENYEQYF.

The V and J genes are TRBV10-1 and TRBJ2-5; TRBD2 might be the D (5 bases). V lost 6 bases to trimming and J lost 3 bases, with 14 bases between them. CDR3 length: 14 amino acids. CDR1 WNHNN and CDR2 SYGVQD come from the germline V gene (reference sequence). The CDR3 is CASSAPGREETQYF. CDR3 coding DNA: TGCGCCAGCAGCGCCCCTGGGAGAGAAGAGACCCAGTACTTC.

This chain links TRBV28 with TRBJ1-1; a possible D gene is TRBD1 (5 bases). The CDR3 contains 14 residues. Trimming left V 2 bases short and J 1 base short, with 8 bases between. Germline CDR1 reads MDHEN; CDR2 reads SYDVKM. CDR3 nucleotides: TGTGCCAGCAGTTTAGGGGCGAGGAACACTGAAGCTTTCTTT. It encodes CASSLGARNTEAFF.

There are a few counts of this clone. The chain couples TRBV10-1 to TRBJ2-7, with 10 bases that match TRBD2. Per the germline V gene, CDR1 is WNHNN and CDR2 is SYGVQD (reference sequence). CDR3 length: 16 amino acids. The V and J ends lost 0 bases and 2 bases, in that order; junction bases with no gene match: 4. The CDR3 bases are TGCGCCAGCAGTGAGTCGTCGGGGACTAGCGCCTACGAGCAGTACTTC. Translated, it gives CASSESSGTSAYEQYF.

The V gene is TRBV18, the J gene TRBJ2-1; no reliable D call. Germline assignment: CDR1 KGHSH and CDR2 LQKENI. The ends were cut back, 0 bases at V and 2 bases at J, with 11 bases in the middle. The CDR3 sequence is 16 residues long. Here the CDR3 reads CASSPPLATTYNEQFF. For the CDR3, the DNA is TGTGCCAGCTCACCACCTTTGGCAACTACCTACAATGAGCAGTTCTTC.

V usage is TRBV7-2 and J usage is TRBJ2-3; 13 nucleotides align to TRBD2. Germline trimming cut 3 bases from V and 3 bases from J; bases unmatched to any gene: 6. CDR3 length equals 17 residues. The V gene's germline CDR1 is SGHTA and CDR2 FQGNSA. The CDR3 sequence: CASSFPGLAGRTDTQYF. The CDR3 DNA reads as TGTGCCAGCAGCTTTCCGGGACTAGCGGGAAGAACAGATACGCAGTATTTT.

The chain combines TRBV6-5 with TRBJ2-2, with D unclear. In germline, CDR1 is MNHEY, CDR2 SVGAGI. CDR3 length equals 14 residues. Trimming pared 6 bases from V and 4 bases from J, leaving 12 bases between. Here the CDR3 DNA reads TGTGCCAGCAGAGAGGAGTTCTTCACCGGGGAGCTGTTTTTT. Its translation: CASREEFFTGELFF.

This clone was found once. An end of the junction differs from the germline gene, which may be a read error. The chain links TRBV27 to TRBJ1-2; tentatively, D is TRBD1 (5 bases). Germline V gene sequence: CDR1 MNHEY, CDR2 SMNVEV (reference sequence). The CDR3 runs to 12 residues. The CDR3: CASGAHGGGNLF. The CDR3 coding sequence is TGTGCCAGCGGGGCCCACGGCGGGGGGAATCTCTTC.

This clone was detected only a few times. J is TRBJ2-3 and V is TRBV19; possibly TRBD2 for D (5 bases). CDR3 size: 13 residues. V was trimmed by 6 bases and J by 5 bases, leaving 12 bases between them. Per germline, CDR1 LNHDA and CDR2 SQIVND (reference sequence). CDR3 sequence (DNA): TGTGCCAGTAGCAGCATACGGGGAGATACGCAGTATTTT. It translates to CASSSIRGDTQYF.

This clone was observed a few times. The chain combines TRBV19 with TRBJ2-7; D call uncertain. This CDR3 has 13 residues. V was pared by 6 bases and J by 0 bases, with 9 bases between. Germline V gene lookup returns CDR1 LNHDA and CDR2 SQIVND (reference sequence). Here the CDR3 DNA reads TGTGCCAGTAGGCACAGCAGCTCCTACGAGCAGTACTTC. Encoded protein: CASRHSSSYEQYF.

The chain combines TRBV28 with TRBJ1-5; TRBD1 might be the D (5 bases). The CDR3 contains 14 residues. The V gene lost 8 bases and the J gene lost 2 bases, with 13 bases spanning the gap. The germline V gene encodes CDR1 MDHEN and CDR2 SYDVKM. This CDR3 is CASRAGKGNQPQHF. The CDR3 coding sequence is TGTGCCAGCCGGGCAGGGAAGGGCAATCAGCCCCAGCATTTT.